Below, one TCR beta chain is given with its context. Its antigen remains unknown. This specimen belongs to a study of glioma-infiltrating T cells after dendritic cell vaccination. Study-level information: Autologous tumor lysate was loaded overnight onto monocyte-derived dendritic cells grown seven days with IL-4 and GM-CSF. Study findings and constraints: Only a small number of patients had complete blood and tumor samples.

Method: immunoSEQ multiplex PCR; TCRdb's copy keeps in-frame clones and lacks some. Of tens of thousands of clones listed, roughly 80% are singletons. V shed 11 bases and J 0 bases; nucleotides not matched to a gene: 6. Germline V CDR1 and CDR2: MNHNS, SASEGT. The CDR3 is made up of 14 amino acids. The sample's time point: after dendritic cell vaccination, including at tumor progression/relapse. No glioblastoma patient carried an isocitrate dehydrogenase mutation. Blood PBMC samples: pre-vaccination, two weeks post third vaccination, and at tumor progression. The chain is built from TRBV6-1 and TRBJ2-1; 8 nucleotides match TRBD2. Sequenced here: blood, sampled after dendritic cell vaccination. The receptor's source is a human donor with glioblastoma. The CDR3, as DNA: TGTGCCGTCAGGAGCGGGGGCTCCTACAATGAGCAGTTCTTC. Residues: CAVRSGGSYNEQFF.